The clone carrying this TCR beta chain came up once. The antigen is undetermined. The data originate from a study of blood T cells in healthy people across ages. Regarding the study as a whole: Underestimates were what the diversity estimates from one million T cells were considered to be. Because sorting was not performed, PBMCs prevented conclusive naive versus antigen-experienced comparison.

The donors, healthy Caucasians from Russia, were aged 6 to 90. Each donor supplied roughly 9.1 milliliters of peripheral blood. The CDR3 has 16 residues. Trimming at V came to 2 bases and at J to 13 bases, leaving 15 bases not matched to a gene. CDR1 and CDR2 (germline): SGHVS, FNYEAQ. The second PCR ran about 6 to 12 cycles with a sample-barcoded 5' primer and J-beta primers. Via MiXCR, TCRdb re-called the 5' RACE reads, giving one row per CDR3 protein. The table shows 1.5 million to 1.8 million distinct CDR3 sequences, with under 55% occurring only once. The specimen sequenced was blood. This receptor was taken from a woman aged 18-35 years in good health. This chain uses TRBV7-6 with TRBJ2-4; 9 nucleotides match TRBD1. DNA of the CDR3: TGTGCCAGCAGCTTAACCAGTGGAACAGGGGGCTACGGGCAGTACTTC. Residues: CASSLTSGTGGYGQYF.